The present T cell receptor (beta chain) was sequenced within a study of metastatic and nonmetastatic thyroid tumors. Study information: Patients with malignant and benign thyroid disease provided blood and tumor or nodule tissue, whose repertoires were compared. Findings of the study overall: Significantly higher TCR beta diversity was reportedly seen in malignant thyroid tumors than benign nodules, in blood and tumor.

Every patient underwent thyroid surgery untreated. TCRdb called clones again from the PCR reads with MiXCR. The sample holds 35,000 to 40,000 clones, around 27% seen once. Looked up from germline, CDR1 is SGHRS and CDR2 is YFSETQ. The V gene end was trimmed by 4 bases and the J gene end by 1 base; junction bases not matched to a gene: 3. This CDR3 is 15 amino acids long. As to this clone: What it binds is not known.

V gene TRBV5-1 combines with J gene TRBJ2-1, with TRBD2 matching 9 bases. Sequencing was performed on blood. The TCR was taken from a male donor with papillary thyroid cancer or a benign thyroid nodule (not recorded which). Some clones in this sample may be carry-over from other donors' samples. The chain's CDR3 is CASSTTSGSYNEQFF. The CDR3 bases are TGCGCCAGCAGCACTACTAGCGGGTCCTACAATGAGCAGTTCTTC. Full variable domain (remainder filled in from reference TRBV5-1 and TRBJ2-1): KAGVTQTPRYLIKTRGQQVTLSCSPISGHRSVSWYQQTPGQGLQFLFEYFSETQRNKGNFPGRFSGRQFSNSRSEMNVSTLELGDSALYLCASSTTSGSYNEQFFGPGTRLTVL.